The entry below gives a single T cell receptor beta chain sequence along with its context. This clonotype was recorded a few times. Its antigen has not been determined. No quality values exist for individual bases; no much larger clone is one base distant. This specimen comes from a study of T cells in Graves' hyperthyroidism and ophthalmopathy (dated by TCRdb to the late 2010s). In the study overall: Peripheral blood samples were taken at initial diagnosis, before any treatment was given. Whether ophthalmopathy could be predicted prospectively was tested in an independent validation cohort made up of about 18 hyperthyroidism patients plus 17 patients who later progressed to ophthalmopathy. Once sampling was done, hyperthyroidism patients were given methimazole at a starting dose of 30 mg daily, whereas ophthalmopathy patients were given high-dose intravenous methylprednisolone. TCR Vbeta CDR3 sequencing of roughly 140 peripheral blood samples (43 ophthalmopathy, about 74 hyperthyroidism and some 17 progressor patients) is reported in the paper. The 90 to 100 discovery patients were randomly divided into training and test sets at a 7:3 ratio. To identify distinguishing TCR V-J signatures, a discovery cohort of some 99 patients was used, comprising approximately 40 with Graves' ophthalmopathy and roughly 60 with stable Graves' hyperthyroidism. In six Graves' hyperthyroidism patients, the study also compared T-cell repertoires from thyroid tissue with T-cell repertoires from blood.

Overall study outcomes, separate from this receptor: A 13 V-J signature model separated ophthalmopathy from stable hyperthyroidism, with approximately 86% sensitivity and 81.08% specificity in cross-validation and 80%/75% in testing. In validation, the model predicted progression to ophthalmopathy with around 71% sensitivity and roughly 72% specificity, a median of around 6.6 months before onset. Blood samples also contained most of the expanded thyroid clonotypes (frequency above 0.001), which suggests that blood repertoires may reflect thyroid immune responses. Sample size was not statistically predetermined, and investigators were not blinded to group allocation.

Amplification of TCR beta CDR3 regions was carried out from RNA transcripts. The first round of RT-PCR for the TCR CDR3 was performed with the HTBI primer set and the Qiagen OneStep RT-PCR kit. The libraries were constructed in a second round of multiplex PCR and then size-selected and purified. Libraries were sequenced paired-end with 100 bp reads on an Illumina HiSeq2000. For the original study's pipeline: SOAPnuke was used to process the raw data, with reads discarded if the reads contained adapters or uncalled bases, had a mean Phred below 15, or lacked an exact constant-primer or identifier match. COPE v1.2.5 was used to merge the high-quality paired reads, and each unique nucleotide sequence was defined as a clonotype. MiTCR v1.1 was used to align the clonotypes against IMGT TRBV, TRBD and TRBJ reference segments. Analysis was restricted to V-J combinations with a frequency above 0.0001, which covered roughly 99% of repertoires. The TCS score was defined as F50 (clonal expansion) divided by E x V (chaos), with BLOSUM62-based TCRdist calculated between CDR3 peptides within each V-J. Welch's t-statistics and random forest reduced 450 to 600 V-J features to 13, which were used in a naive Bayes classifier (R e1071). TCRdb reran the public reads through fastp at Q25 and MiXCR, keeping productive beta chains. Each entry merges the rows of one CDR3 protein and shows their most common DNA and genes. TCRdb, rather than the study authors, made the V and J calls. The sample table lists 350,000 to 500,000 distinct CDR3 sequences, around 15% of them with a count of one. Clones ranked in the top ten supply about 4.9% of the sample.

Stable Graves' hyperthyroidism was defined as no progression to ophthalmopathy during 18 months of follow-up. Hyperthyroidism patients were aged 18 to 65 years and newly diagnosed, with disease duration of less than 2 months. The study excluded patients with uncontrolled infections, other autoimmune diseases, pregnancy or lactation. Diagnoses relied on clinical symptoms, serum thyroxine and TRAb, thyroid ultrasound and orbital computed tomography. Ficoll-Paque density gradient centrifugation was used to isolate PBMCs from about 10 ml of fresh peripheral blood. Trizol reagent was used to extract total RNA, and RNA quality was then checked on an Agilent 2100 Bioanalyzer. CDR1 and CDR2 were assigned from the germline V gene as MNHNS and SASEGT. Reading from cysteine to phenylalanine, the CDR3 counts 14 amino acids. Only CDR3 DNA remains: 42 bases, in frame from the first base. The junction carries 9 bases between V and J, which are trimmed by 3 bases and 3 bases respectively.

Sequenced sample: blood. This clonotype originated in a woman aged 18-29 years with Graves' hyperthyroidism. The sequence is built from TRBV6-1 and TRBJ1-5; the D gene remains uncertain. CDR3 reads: CASSEGSINQPQHF. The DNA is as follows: TGTGCCAGCAGTGAGGGGAGTATCAATCAGCCCCAGCATTTT.